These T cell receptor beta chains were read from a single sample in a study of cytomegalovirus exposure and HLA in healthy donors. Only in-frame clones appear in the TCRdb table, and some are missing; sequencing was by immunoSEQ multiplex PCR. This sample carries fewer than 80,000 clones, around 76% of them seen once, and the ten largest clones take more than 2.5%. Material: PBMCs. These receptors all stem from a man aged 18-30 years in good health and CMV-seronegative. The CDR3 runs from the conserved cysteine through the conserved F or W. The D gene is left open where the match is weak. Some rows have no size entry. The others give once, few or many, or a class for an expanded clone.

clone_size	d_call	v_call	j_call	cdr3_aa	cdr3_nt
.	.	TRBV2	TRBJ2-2	CASSVSGPNTGELFF	TGTGCCAGCAGTGTTTCAGGCCCGAACACCGGGGAGCTGTTTTTT
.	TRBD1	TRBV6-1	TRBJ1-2	CASSATGGAKGYTF	TGTGCCAGCAGTGCGACAGGGGGCGCGAAGGGCTACACCTTC
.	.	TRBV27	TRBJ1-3	CASSPSAGNTIYF	TGTGCCAGCAGCCCTAGTGCTGGAAACACCATATATTTT
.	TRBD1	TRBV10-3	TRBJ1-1	CAISLDRVGEAFF	TGTGCCATCAGCCTGGACAGGGTGGGGGAAGCTTTCTTT
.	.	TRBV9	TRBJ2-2	CASSQPAVLATGELFF	TGTGCCAGCAGCCAGCCCGCGGTGTTAGCCACCGGGGAGCTGTTTTTT
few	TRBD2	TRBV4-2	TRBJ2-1	CASSPTLAGVNNEQFF	TGTGCCAGCAGCCCGACCCTAGCGGGGGTGAACAATGAGCAGTTCTTC
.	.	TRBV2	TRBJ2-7	CASIKDRPSSLEQYF	TGTGCCAGCATTAAAGACAGGCCGTCCTCCCTAGAGCAGTACTTC
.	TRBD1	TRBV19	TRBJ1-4	CASSLGQGWDEKLFF	TGTGCCAGTAGTCTTGGACAGGGTTGGGATGAAAAACTGTTTTTT
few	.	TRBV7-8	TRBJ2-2	CASSFGGGHREKTGELFF	TGTGCCAGCAGCTTTGGGGGTGGGCACCGGGAGAAGACCGGGGAGCTGTTTTTT
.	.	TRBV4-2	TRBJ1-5	CASSQDVRAQPQHF	TGTGCCAGCAGCCAAGATGTCAGGGCTCAGCCCCAGCATTTT
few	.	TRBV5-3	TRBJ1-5	CARSFNRVGQPQHF	TGTGCCAGAAGCTTTAACAGGGTCGGTCAGCCCCAGCATTTT
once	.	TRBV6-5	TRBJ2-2	CASRGLNTGELFF	TGTGCCAGCAGGGGCCTGAACACCGGGGAGCTGTTTTTT
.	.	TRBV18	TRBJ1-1	CASSPVELLNTEAFF	TGTGCCAGCTCACCAGTAGAGCTACTGAACACTGAAGCTTTCTTT
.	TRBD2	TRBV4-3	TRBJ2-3	CASSQVAGGTDTQYF	TGCGCCAGCAGCCAAGTAGCGGGGGGCACAGATACGCAGTATTTT
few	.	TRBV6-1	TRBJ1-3	CASSDVSGNTIYF	TGTGCCAGCAGTGACGTCTCTGGAAACACCATATATTTT
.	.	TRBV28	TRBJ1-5	CASSYGGLGNQPQHF	TGTGCCAGCAGTTACGGAGGGTTAGGCAATCAGCCCCAGCATTTT
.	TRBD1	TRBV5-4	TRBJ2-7	CASSLETGHYEQYF	TGTGCCAGCAGCTTGGAGACAGGGCACTACGAGCAGTACTTC
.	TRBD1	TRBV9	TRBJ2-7	CASSVVGRDREVEHSYEQYF	TGTGCCAGCAGCGTAGTGGGTCGGGACAGGGAAGTCGAGCACTCCTACGAGCAGTACTTC
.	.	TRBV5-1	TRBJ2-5	CASSATGTNQETQYF	TGCGCCAGCAGCGCAACCGGGACAAACCAAGAGACCCAGTACTTC
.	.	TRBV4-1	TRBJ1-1	CASSLTINTEAFF	TGCGCCAGCAGCCTCACAATTAACACTGAAGCTTTCTTT
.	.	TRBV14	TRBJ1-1	CASSQTGAPGRGFF	TGTGCCAGCAGCCAAACAGGAGCCCCAGGTCGCGGTTTCTTT
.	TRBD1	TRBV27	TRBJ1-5	CASRGTGLRDQPQHF	TGTGCCAGCAGGGGGACAGGGCTGAGGGATCAGCCCCAGCATTTT
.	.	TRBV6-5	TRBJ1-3	CASSYSLETGNTIYF	TGTGCCAGCAGTTACTCGTTGGAGACTGGAAACACCATATATTTT
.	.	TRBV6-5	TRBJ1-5	CASSYSRDQLAQHF	TGTGCCAGCAGTTACTCGAGAGACCAGCTAGCCCAGCATTTT
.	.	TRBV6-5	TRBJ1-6	CASRRSSYNSPLHF	TGTGCCAGCAGGCGGAGCTCCTATAATTCACCCCTCCACTTT
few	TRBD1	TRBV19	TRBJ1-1	CASSTPQGALMNTEAFF	TGTGCCAGTAGTACCCCTCAGGGGGCTTTGATGAACACTGAAGCTTTCTTT
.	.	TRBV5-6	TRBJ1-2	CASSSLNYGYTF	TGTGCCAGCAGCTCACTTAACTATGGCTACACCTTC
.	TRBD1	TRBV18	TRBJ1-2	CASSPRTGGVEDYGYTF	TGTGCCAGCTCACCCAGGACAGGGGGCGTAGAGGACTATGGCTACACCTTC
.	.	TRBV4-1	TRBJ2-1	CASSQGLGDEQFF	TGCGCCAGCAGCCAAGGGCTCGGGGATGAGCAGTTCTTC
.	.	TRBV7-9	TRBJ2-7	CASSRVGVYEQYF	TGTGCCAGCAGTCGCGTAGGGGTCTACGAGCAGTACTTC
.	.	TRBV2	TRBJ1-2	CASSETGQSYGYTF	TGTGCCAGCAGTGAAACCGGACAGTCCTATGGCTACACCTTC
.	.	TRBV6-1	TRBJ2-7	CASSEVGPTYEQYF	TGTGCCAGCAGTGAAGTGGGCCCAACCTACGAGCAGTACTTC
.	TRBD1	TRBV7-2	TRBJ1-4	CASSSGQGATNEKLFF	TGTGCCAGCAGCTCAGGACAGGGGGCGACTAATGAAAAACTGTTTTTT
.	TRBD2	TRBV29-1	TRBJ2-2	CSVERGEELFF	TGCAGCGTTGAACGGGGGGAGGAACTGTTTTTT
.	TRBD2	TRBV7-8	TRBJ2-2	CASSRRLAGGGGELFF	TGTGCCAGCAGCCGCCGACTAGCGGGGGGGGGCGGGGAGCTGTTTTTT
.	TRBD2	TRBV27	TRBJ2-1	CASSFGLAGFNEQFF	TGTGCCAGCAGTTTCGGCCTAGCGGGGTTCAATGAGCAGTTCTTC
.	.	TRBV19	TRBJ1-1	CASKSTGWNKNTEAFF	TGTGCCAGTAAGTCTACAGGATGGAATAAGAACACTGAAGCTTTCTTT
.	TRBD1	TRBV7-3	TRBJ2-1	CASSLTGENEQFF	TGTGCCAGCAGCCTCACAGGGGAAAATGAGCAGTTCTTC
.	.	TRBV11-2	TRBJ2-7	CASSLQSGPYEQYF	TGTGCCAGCAGCTTACAGTCAGGGCCCTACGAGCAGTACTTC
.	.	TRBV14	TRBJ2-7	CASSQGRSSYEQYF	TGTGCCAGCAGCCAAGGACGGAGCTCCTACGAGCAGTACTTC
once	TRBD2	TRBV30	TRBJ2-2	CAWASRGLAGGPRGHGELFF	TGTGCCTGGGCCTCTCGGGGACTAGCGGGGGGGCCGAGGGGTCACGGGGAGCTGTTTTTT